The 22 T cell receptor beta chains listed next were all sequenced from one sample in a study of CD8 T cells in Susac syndrome. After extraction with the RNeasy kit, roughly 0.45 to 1 ug of the RNA was reverse transcribed using random hexamers. MiXCR was run by TCRdb on the immunoSEQ multiplex PCR reads, yielding one entry per CDR3 protein. The sample has roughly 120,000 distinct CDR3 sequences; over 90% are singletons. Input material: CD8+ T cells from PBMCs. The receptors derive from a human donor with multiple sclerosis.

The chain has TRBV20-1 and TRBJ1-3, with no clear D. Trimming pared 5 bases from V and 0 bases from J, leaving 11 bases between. The CDR3 sequence is 14 residues long. The germline CDR1 and CDR2 sequences are DFQATT and SNEGSKA (reference sequence). The CDR3 nucleotides read TGCAGTGCTCCCGGCGGGGTCTCTGGAAACACCATATATTTT. Translated, it gives CSAPGGVSGNTIYF.

In its sample, this clonotype was seen once. This chain links TRBV20-1 with TRBJ2-1; D call uncertain. V dropped 2 bases and J dropped 5 bases, with 4 bases sitting between them. Per the germline V gene, CDR1 is DFQATT and CDR2 is SNEGSKA (reference sequence). CDR3 size: 11 residues. CDR3 DNA sequence: TGCAGTGCTAGAAACGACAATGAGCAGTTCTTC. Its protein product is CSARNDNEQFF.

The genes are TRBV5-6 and TRBJ2-1; a possible D gene is TRBD2 (6 bases). Germline V CDR1 and CDR2: SGHDT, YYEEEE. V was clipped by 5 bases and J by 6 bases, with 18 bases between them. There are 15 residues in the CDR3. CDR3: CASRYTLRGVNEQFF. The DNA for the CDR3 is TGTGCCAGCAGATATACATTGCGGGGAGTCAATGAGCAGTTCTTC.

This chain links TRBV4-1 with TRBJ2-2, with D possibly TRBD1 on 6 matching bases. Per the germline V gene, CDR1 is MGHRA and CDR2 is YSYEKL. The V gene lost 1 base and the J gene lost 3 bases, with 15 bases spanning the gap. CDR3 size: 17 residues. The CDR3 spells CASSQGVTGGHTGELFF. DNA for the CDR3: TGCGCCAGCAGCCAAGGGGTGACAGGAGGTCACACCGGGGAGCTGTTTTTT.

The J gene is TRBJ2-5, the V gene TRBV2; the match to TRBD1 covers 10 bases. CDR3 length equals 15 residues. J lost 5 bases, V lost 6 bases, and 9 bases had no gene match. Germline loops: CDR1 SNHLY, CDR2 FYNNEI. The CDR3 DNA reads TGTGCCAGCAGGGGCCGGACAGGGGGTGTGGAGACCCAGTACTTC. The encoded protein is CASRGRTGGVETQYF. Variable domain in full (rest from reference TRBV2 and TRBJ2-5): EPEVTQTPSHQVTQMGQEVILRCVPISNHLYFYWYRQILGQKVEFLVSFYNNEISEKSEIFDDQFSVERPDGSNFTLKIRSTKLEDSAMYFCASRGRTGGVETQYFGPGTRLLVL.

The rearrangement uses TRBV20-1 and TRBJ1-2; the D gene is possibly TRBD1 (5 bases). The V and J ends lost 5 bases and 0 bases respectively, with 16 bases between them. CDR1 and CDR2 from the germline V gene are DFQATT and SNEGSKA (reference sequence). The CDR3 extends over 15 amino acids. The CDR3 DNA follows: TGCAGTGCTTGGGGGGACGGGAGAGCTAACTATGGCTACACCTTC. As protein: CSAWGDGRANYGYTF.

The chain joins TRBV24-1 to TRBJ2-2; D not resolved. The CDR3 covers 12 residues. Germline CDR1 KGHDR, CDR2 SFDVKD. V shed 2 bases and J shed 7 bases, with 4 bases lying between them. In DNA form, the CDR3 reads TGTGCCACCAGTGATTGGGGCGGGGAGCTGTTTTTT. Its protein product is CATSDWGGELFF.

This clonotype was recorded only once. V and J are TRBV4-1 and TRBJ2-1; unclear D gene. Germline CDR1 and CDR2: MGHRA and YSYEKL. The CDR3 extends over 12 amino acids. The V and J ends lost 2 bases and 5 bases respectively, with 4 bases between them. The CDR3 DNA follows: TGCGCCAGCAGCCAAAAGAACAATGAGCAGTTCTTC. It is translated as CASSQKNNEQFF.

This sequence joins TRBV5-4 and TRBJ2-5, with D possibly matching TRBD2 (5 bases). The germline V gene has CDR1 SGHNT and CDR2 YYREEE (reference sequence). V was clipped by 0 bases and J by 5 bases, with 11 bases between them. The CDR3 sequence is 14 residues long. In nucleotides, the CDR3 is TGTGCCAGCAGCTTGGCCGGAGGACGGGAGACCCAGTACTTC. It specifies CASSLAGGRETQYF.

The CDR3, as DNA: TGTGCCAGTATTAGCCAGGGAGTGGGGTCGAACACTGAAGCTTTCTTT. It encodes CASISQGVGSNTEAFF. The V gene is TRBV19, the J gene TRBJ1-1; TRBD1 is a possible D gene (5 bases). The CDR3 is made up of 16 amino acids. The germline gives CDR1 LNHDA, CDR2 SQIVND (reference sequence). V was shortened by 7 bases and J by 1 base, with 19 bases between the two germline ends. The full variable domain, completed using reference TRBV19 and TRBJ1-1, is DGGITQSPKYLFRKEGQNVTLSCEQNLNHDAMYWYRQDPGQGLRLIYYSQIVNDFQKGDIAEGYSVSREKKESFPLTVTSAQKNPTAFYLCASISQGVGSNTEAFFGQGTRLTVV.

V usage is TRBV20-1 and J usage is TRBJ2-7, with 8 bases matching TRBD2. This CDR3 has 15 amino acids. Germline V gene sequence: CDR1 DFQATT, CDR2 SNEGSKA (reference sequence). Unmatched junction bases numbered 4, after V lost 0 bases and J lost 0 bases. The CDR3 reads CSARDTGGSSYEQYF. The CDR3 coding sequence is TGCAGTGCTAGAGATACGGGGGGGAGCTCCTACGAGCAGTACTTC.

The gene calls are TRBV5-1 and TRBJ1-4, with TRBD1 as a possible D gene (6 bases). This CDR3 comprises 16 residues. Trimming removed 4 bases at V and 3 bases at J, with 16 bases between. The germline gives CDR1 SGHRS, CDR2 YFSETQ. The CDR3 bases are TGCGCCAGCAGCAGACTGGGGACAAGGCCTAATGAAAAACTGTTTTTT. It translates to CASSRLGTRPNEKLFF. Variable domain in full (rest from reference TRBV5-1 and TRBJ1-4): KAGVTQTPRYLIKTRGQQVTLSCSPISGHRSVSWYQQTPGQGLQFLFEYFSETQRNKGNFPGRFSGRQFSNSRSEMNVSTLELGDSALYLCASSRLGTRPNEKLFFGSGTQLSVL.

This clonotype was observed once. The rearrangement uses TRBV29-1 and TRBJ1-4; 12 nucleotides match TRBD1. V lost 6 bases to trimming and J lost 7 bases; unmatched junction nucleotides: 6. Germline V gene sequence: CDR1 SQVTM, CDR2 ANQGSEA. The CDR3 is made up of 14 amino acids. CDR3 DNA sequence: TGCAGCGTGCGGGACAGGGGGCGCGGTGAAAAACTGTTTTTT. Translated: CSVRDRGRGEKLFF.

The rearrangement uses TRBV14 and TRBJ2-7, with D unclear. V lost 3 bases and J 2 bases, leaving 2 bases between the germline ends. The CDR3 length is 11 residues. The germline V gene encodes CDR1 SGHDN and CDR2 FVKESK. Here the CDR3 reads CASSQAYEQYF. The CDR3, as DNA: TGTGCCAGCAGCCAGGCCTACGAGCAGTACTTC. Combining the CDR3 with reference TRBV14 and TRBJ2-7 gives the whole variable domain EAGVTQFPSHSVIEKGQTVTLRCDPISGHDNLYWYRRVMGKEIKFLLHFVKESKQDESGMPNNRFLAERTGGTYSTLKVQPAELEDSGVYFCASSQAYEQYFGPGTRLTVT.

The rearrangement uses TRBV7-9 and TRBJ1-1; no reliable D call. V lost 1 base to trimming and J lost 6 bases, with 9 bases between them. Germline CDR1 is SEHNR and CDR2 is FQNEAQ (reference sequence). CDR3 length equals 13 residues. CDR3 in amino acids: CASSLVGIAEAFF. DNA of the CDR3: TGTGCCAGCAGCTTAGTGGGGATTGCTGAAGCTTTCTTT.

This chain connects TRBV19 to TRBJ2-3; TRBD1 is a possible D gene (5 bases). This CDR3 spans 17 amino acids. V was cut by 4 bases and J by 2 bases, with 19 bases left in between. Germline values: CDR1 LNHDA, CDR2 SQIVND (reference sequence). The DNA of the CDR3 is TGTGCCAGTAGTACGGCCTTGGGGCGGTTCGACACAGATACGCAGTATTTT. Its protein product is CASSTALGRFDTDTQYF.

The chain links TRBV6-6 to TRBJ1-1; D gene unclear. V lost 8 bases to trimming and J lost 11 bases, with 6 bases between them. Germline CDR1 MNHNY, CDR2 SVGAGI (reference sequence). The CDR3 totals 8 residues. CDR3 sequence reads: CASDQAFF. In nucleotides, the CDR3 is TGTGCCAGCGATCAGGCTTTCTTT.

The rearrangement uses TRBV12-3 or TRBV12-4 and TRBJ1-1; maybe TRBD1 (5 bases). CDR3 length: 14 residues. Trimming left V 5 bases short and J 5 bases short, with 15 bases between. In DNA, the CDR3 is TGTGCCAGCAGTCAGGGTACGAGGGTGACTGAAGCTTTCTTT. This codes for CASSQGTRVTEAFF.

In DNA form, the CDR3 reads TGCGCCAGCAGCTTGTACCTGGGGGCCGGAGAGCAAGAGACCCAGTACTTC. It codes for CASSLYLGAGEQETQYF. V usage is TRBV5-1 and J usage is TRBJ2-5, with D maybe TRBD1 (6 bases). CDR3 length: 17 amino acids. The V end lost 1 base, the J end lost 2 bases, and 18 bases lay between the germline ends. Germline CDR1 SGHRS, CDR2 YFSETQ.

This chain uses TRBV9 with TRBJ2-2, with TRBD2 as a possible D gene (6 bases). Germline loops: CDR1 SGDLS, CDR2 YYNGEE. Trimming took off 3 bases at V and 4 bases at J, with 19 bases between the two ends. The CDR3 contains 17 residues. This CDR3 reads CASSASRAGSITGELFF. DNA of the CDR3: TGTGCCAGCAGCGCCTCCAGGGCCGGGAGCATCACCGGGGAGCTGTTTTTT.

The gene calls are TRBV7-2 and TRBJ1-3; D is undetermined. Germline V lookup: CDR1 SGHTA, CDR2 FQGNSA. The CDR3 spans 15 residues. With 2 bases removed from V and 0 bases from J, the gap between germline ends came to 8 bases. In DNA form, the CDR3 reads TGTGCCAGCAGCTTAAACCTCCACTCTGGAAACACCATATATTTT. It specifies CASSLNLHSGNTIYF.

CDR3 loop: CASSLVRQTPQETQYF. Here the CDR3 DNA reads TGTGCCAGCAGCTTAGTTAGGCAGACTCCTCAAGAGACCCAGTACTTC. J is TRBJ2-5 and V is TRBV7-9; D is unresolved. The CDR3 totals 16 residues. Germline CDR1 SEHNR, CDR2 FQNEAQ (reference sequence). The V end was cut by 1 base, the J end by 2 bases, with 14 bases between. Complete variable domain (other parts from reference TRBV7-9 and TRBJ2-5): DTGVSQNPRHKITKRGQNVTFRCDPISEHNRLYWYRQTLGQGPEFLTYFQNEAQLEKSRLLSDRFSAERPKGSFSTLEIQRTEQGDSAMYLCASSLVRQTPQETQYFGPGTRLLVL.